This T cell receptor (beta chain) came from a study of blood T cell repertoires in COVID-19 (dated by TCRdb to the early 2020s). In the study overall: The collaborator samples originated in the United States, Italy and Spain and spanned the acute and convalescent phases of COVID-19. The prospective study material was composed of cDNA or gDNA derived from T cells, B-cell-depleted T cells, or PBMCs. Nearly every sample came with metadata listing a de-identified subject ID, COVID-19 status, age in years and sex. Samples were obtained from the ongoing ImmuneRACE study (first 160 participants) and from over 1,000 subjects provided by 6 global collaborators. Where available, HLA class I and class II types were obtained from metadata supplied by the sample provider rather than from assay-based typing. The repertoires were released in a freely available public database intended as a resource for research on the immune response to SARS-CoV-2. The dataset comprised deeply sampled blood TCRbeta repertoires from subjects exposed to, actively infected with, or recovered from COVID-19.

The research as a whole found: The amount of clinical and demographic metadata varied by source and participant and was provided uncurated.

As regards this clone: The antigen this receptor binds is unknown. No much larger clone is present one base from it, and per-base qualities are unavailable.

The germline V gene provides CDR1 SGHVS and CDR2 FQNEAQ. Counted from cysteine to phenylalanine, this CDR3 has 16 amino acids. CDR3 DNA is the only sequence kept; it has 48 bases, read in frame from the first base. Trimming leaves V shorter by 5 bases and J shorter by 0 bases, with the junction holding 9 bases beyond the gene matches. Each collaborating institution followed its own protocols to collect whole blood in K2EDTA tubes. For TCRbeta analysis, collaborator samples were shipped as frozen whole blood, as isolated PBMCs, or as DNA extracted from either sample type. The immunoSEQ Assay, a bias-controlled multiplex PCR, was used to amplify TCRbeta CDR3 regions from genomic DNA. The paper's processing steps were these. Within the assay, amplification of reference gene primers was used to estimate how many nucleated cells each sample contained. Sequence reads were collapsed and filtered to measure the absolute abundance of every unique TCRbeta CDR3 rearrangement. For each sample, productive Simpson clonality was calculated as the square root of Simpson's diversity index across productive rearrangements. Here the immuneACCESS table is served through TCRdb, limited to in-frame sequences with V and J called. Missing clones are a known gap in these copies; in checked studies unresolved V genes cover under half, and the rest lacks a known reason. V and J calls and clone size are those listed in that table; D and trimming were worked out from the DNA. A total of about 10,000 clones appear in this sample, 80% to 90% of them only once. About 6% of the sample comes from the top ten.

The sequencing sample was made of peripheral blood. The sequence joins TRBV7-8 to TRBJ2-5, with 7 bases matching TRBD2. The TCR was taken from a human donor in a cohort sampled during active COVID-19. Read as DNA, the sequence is TGTGCCAGCAGCGAAGGGGCGCGGGGGTACCAAGAGACCCAGTACTTC. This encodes CASSEGARGYQETQYF.